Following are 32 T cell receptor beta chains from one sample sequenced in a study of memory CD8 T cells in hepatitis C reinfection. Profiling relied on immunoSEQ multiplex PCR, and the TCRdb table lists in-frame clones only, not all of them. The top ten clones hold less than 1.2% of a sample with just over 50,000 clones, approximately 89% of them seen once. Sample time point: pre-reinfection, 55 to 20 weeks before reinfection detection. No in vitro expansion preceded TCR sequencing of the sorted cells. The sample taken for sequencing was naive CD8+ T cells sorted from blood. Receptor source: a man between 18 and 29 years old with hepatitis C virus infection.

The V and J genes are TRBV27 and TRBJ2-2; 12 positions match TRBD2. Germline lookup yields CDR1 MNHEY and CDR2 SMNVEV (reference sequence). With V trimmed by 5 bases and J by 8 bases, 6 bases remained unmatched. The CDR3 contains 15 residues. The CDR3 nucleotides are TGTGCCAGCAGTCCACGACTAGCGGGAGAGGGGGAGCTGTTTTTT. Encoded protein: CASSPRLAGEGELFF.

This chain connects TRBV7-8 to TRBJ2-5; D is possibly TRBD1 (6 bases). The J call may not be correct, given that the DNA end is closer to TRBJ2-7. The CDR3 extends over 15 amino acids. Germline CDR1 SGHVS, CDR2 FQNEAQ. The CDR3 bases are TGTGCCAGCAGCCGCTTCCAGGGGCCTTCCTACGAGCAGTACTTC. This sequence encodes CASSRFQGPSYEQYF.

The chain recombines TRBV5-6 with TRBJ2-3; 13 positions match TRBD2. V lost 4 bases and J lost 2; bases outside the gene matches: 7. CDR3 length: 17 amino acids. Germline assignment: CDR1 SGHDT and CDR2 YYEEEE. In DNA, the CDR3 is TGTGCCAGCAGCACTGGGACTAGCGGGGAGTTCACAGATACGCAGTATTTT. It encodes CASSTGTSGEFTDTQYF. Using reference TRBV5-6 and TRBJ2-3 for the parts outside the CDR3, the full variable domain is DAGVTQSPTHLIKTRGQQVTLRCSPKSGHDTVSWYQQALGQGPQFIFQYYEEEERQRGNFPDRFSGHQFPNYSSELNVNALLLGDSALYLCASSTGTSGEFTDTQYFGPGTRLTVL.

CDR3 in DNA: TGTGCCAGTAGCGCTCAGGGGGCCGTCTATGGCTACACCTTC. Protein sequence: CASSAQGAVYGYTF. The chain uses TRBV19 and TRBJ1-2; 8 nucleotides align to TRBD1. The CDR3 has 14 amino acids. Germline lookup yields CDR1 LNHDA and CDR2 SQIVND (reference sequence). V shed 6 bases and J 4 bases; nucleotides not matched to a gene: 7. Based on the CDR3 plus reference TRBV19 and TRBJ1-2, the full variable domain is DGGITQSPKYLFRKEGQNVTLSCEQNLNHDAMYWYRQDPGQGLRLIYYSQIVNDFQKGDIAEGYSVSREKKESFPLTVTSAQKNPTAFYLCASSAQGAVYGYTFGSGTRLTVV.

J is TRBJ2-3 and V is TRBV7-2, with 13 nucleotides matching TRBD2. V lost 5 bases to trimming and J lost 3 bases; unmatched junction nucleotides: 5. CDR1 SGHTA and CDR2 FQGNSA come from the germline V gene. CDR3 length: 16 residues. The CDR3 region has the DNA TGTGCCAGCAGCGAACTAGCGGGGGGGGGTACAGATACGCAGTATTTT. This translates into CASSELAGGGTDTQYF.

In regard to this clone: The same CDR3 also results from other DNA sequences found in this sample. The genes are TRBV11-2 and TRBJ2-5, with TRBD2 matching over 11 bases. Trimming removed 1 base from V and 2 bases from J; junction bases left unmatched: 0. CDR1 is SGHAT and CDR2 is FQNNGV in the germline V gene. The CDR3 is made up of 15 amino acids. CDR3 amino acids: CASSLVAGGQETQYF. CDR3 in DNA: TGTGCCAGCAGCTTAGTAGCGGGAGGGCAAGAGACCCAGTACTTC.

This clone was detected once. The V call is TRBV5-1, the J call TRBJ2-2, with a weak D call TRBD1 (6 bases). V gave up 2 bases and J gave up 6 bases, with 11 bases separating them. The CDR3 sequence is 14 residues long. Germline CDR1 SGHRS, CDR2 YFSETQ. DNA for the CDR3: TGCGCCAGCAGCTTCTTGGGGGCCCCCGGGGAGCTGTTTTTT. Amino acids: CASSFLGAPGELFF.

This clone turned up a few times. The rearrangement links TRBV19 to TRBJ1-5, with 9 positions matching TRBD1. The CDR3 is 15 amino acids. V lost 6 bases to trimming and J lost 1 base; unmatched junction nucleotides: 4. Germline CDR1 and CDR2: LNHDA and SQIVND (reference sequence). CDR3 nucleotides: TGTGCCAGTAGACCACAGGGGGCCAGCAATCAGCCCCAGCATTTT. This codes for CASRPQGASNQPQHF.

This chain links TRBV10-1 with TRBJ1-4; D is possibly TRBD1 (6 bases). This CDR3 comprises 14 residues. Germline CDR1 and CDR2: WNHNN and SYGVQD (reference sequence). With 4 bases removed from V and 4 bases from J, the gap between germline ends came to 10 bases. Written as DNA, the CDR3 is TGCGCCAGCAGTGCGGACAGATTTAATGAAAAACTGTTTTTT. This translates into CASSADRFNEKLFF.

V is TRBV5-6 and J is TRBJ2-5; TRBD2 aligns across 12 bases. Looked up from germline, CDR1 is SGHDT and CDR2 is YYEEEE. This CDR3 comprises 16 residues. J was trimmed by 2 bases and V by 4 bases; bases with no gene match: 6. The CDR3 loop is CASSPQTSGGQETQYF. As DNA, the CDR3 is TGTGCCAGCAGCCCCCAGACTAGCGGGGGACAAGAGACCCAGTACTTC. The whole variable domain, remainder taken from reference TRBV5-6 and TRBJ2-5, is DAGVTQSPTHLIKTRGQQVTLRCSPKSGHDTVSWYQQALGQGPQFIFQYYEEEERQRGNFPDRFSGHQFPNYSSELNVNALLLGDSALYLCASSPQTSGGQETQYFGPGTRLLVL.

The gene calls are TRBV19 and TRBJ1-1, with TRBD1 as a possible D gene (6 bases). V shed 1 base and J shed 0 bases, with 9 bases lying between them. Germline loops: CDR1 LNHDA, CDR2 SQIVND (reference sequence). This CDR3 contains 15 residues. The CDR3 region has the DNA TGTGCCAGTAGTATAGGGGGGGGCATGAACACTGAAGCTTTCTTT. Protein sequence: CASSIGGGMNTEAFF.

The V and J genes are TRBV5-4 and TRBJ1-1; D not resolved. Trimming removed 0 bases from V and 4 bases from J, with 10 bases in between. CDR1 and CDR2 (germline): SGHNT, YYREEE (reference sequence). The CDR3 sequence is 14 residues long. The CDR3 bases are TGTGCCAGCAGCTTGGATATCAGTATCACTGAAGCTTTCTTT. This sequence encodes CASSLDISITEAFF.

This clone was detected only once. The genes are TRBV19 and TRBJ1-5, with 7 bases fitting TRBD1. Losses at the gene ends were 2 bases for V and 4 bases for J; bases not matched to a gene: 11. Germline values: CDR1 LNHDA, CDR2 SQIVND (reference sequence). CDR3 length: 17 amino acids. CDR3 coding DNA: TGTGCCAGTAGTATATCCTCCTGGGACAGTAGTAATCAGCCCCAGCATTTT. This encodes CASSISSWDSSNQPQHF.

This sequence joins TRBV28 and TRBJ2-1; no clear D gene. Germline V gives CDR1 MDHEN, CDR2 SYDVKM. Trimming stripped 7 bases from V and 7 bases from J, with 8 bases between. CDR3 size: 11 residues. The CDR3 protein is CASIDFNEQFF. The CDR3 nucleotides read TGTGCCAGCATAGATTTTAATGAGCAGTTCTTC.

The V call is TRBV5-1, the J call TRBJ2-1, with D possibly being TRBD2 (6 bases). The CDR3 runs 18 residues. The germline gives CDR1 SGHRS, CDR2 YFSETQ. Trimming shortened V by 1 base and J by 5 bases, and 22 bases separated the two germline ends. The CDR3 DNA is TGCGCCAGCAGCTTGAGTTACTTGCGGGGCCACCTGGACAATGAGCAGTTCTTC. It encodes CASSLSYLRGHLDNEQFF.

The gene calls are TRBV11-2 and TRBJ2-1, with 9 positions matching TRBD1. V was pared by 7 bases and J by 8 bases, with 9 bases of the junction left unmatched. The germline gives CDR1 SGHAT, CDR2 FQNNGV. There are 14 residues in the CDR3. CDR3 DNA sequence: TGTGCCAGCAACGGACAGGGGATTCACTATGAGCAGTTCTTC. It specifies CASNGQGIHYEQFF.

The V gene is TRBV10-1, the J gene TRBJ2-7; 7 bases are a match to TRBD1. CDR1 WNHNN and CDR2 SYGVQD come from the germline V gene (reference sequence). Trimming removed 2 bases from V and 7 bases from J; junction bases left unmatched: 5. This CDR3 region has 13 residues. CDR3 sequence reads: CASSEGTVKEQYF. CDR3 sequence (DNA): TGCGCCAGCAGTGAGGGGACAGTTAAAGAGCAGTACTTC.

The CDR3 DNA is TGTGCCAGTAGTATAGTCGGTGGAGATACGCAGTATTTT. It is translated as CASSIVGGDTQYF. This sequence joins TRBV19 and TRBJ2-3; D not certain. Trimming pared 1 base from V and 5 bases from J, leaving 7 bases between. The germline gives CDR1 LNHDA, CDR2 SQIVND (reference sequence). This CDR3 contains 13 residues.

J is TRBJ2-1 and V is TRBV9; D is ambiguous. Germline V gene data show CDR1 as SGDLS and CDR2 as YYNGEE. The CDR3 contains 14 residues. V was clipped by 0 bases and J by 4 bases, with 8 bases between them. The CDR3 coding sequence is TGTGCCAGCAGCGTAGACGGCGGATACAATGAGCAGTTCTTC. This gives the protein CASSVDGGYNEQFF.

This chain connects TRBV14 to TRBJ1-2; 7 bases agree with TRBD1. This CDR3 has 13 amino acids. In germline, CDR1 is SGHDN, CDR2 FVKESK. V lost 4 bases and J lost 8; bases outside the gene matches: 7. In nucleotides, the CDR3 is TGTGCCAGCAGCCCCTACAGGGGCTCGGGCTACACCTTC. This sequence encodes CASSPYRGSGYTF.

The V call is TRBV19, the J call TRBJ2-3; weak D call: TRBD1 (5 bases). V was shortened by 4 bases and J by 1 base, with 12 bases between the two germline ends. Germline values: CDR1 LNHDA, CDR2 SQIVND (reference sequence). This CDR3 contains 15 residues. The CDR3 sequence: CASSSREGGTDTQYF. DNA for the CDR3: TGTGCCAGTAGTAGCAGGGAAGGGGGCACAGATACGCAGTATTTT.

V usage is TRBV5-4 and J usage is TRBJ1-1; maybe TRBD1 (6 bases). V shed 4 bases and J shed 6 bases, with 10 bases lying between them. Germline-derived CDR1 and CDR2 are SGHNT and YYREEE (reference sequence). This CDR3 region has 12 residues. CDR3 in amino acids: CASSLGTSEAFF. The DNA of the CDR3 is TGTGCCAGCAGCCTAGGGACATCTGAAGCTTTCTTT.

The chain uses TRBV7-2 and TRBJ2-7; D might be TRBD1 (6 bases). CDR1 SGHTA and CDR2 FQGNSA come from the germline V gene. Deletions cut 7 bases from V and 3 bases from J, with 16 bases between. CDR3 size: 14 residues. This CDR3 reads CASTRPGHDYEQYF. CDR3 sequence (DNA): TGTGCCAGCACCCGCCCGGGACACGACTACGAGCAGTACTTC. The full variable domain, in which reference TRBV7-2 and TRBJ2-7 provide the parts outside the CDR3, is GAGVSQSPSNKVTEKGKDVELRCDPISGHTALYWYRQSLGQGLEFLIYFQGNSAPDKSGLPSDRFSAERTGGSVSTLTIQRTQQEDSAVYLCASTRPGHDYEQYFGPGTRLTVT.

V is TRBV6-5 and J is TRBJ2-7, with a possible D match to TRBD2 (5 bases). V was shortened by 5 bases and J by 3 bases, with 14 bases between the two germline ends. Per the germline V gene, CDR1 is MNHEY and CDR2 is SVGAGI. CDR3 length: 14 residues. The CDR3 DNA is TGTGCCAGCAGTGAAGGAGGCTACCTCTACGAGCAGTACTTC. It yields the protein CASSEGGYLYEQYF.

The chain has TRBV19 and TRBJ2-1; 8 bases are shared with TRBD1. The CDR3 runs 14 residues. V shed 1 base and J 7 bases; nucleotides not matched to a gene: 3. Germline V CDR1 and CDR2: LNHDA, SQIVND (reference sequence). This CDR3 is CASSIGQGWNEQFF. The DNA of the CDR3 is TGTGCCAGTAGTATAGGACAGGGGTGGAATGAGCAGTTCTTC.

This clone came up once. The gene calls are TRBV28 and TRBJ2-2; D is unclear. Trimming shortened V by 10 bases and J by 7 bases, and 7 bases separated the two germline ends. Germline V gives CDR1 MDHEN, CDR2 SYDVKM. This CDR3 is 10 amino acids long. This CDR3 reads CATPLGELFF. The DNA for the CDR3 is TGTGCCACCCCCCTCGGGGAGCTGTTTTTT.

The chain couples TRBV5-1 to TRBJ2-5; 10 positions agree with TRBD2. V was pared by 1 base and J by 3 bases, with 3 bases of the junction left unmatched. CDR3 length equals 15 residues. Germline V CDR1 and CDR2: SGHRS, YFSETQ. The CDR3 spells CASSLSGLAEETQYF. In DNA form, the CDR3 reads TGCGCCAGCAGCTTGAGCGGACTAGCGGAAGAGACCCAGTACTTC.

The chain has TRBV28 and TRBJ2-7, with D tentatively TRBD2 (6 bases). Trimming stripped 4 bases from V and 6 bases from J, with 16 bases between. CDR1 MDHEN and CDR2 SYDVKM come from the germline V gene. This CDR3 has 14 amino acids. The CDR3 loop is CASSSPGLGPEQYV. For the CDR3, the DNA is TGTGCCAGCAGTTCCCCGGGACTGGGCCCCGAGCAGTACGTC.

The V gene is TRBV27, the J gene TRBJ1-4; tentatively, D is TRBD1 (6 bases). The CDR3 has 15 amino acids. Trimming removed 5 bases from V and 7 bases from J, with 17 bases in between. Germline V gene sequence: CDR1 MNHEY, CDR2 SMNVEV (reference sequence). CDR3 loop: CASSLQTGGSEKLFF. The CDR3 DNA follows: TGTGCCAGCAGTCTCCAGACAGGCGGAAGTGAAAAACTGTTTTTT.

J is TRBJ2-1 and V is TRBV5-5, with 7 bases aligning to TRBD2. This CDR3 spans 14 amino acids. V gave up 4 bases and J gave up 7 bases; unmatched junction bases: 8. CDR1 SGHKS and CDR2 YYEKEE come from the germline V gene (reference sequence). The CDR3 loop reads CASSPFGGGNEQFF. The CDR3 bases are TGTGCCAGCAGCCCTTTTGGGGGGGGTAATGAGCAGTTCTTC.

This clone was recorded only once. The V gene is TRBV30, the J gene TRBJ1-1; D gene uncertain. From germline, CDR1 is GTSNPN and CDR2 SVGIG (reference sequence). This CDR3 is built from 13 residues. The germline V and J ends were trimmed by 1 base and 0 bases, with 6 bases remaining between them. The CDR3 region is CAWSDSLNTEAFF. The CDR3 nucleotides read TGTGCCTGGAGTGACAGCCTGAACACTGAAGCTTTCTTT.

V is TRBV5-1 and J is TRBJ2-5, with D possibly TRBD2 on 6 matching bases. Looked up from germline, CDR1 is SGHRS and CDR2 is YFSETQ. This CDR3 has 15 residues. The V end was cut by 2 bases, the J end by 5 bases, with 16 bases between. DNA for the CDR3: TGCGCCAGCAGCTTACACGGTACTAGCCAGGAGACCCAGTACTTC. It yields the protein CASSLHGTSQETQYF. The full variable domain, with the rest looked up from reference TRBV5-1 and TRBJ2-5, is KAGVTQTPRYLIKTRGQQVTLSCSPISGHRSVSWYQQTPGQGLQFLFEYFSETQRNKGNFPGRFSGRQFSNSRSEMNVSTLELGDSALYLCASSLHGTSQETQYFGPGTRLLVL.